The clone carrying this TCR beta chain was found once. Antigen: not known. This could be a read error, since a much larger clone is one nucleotide away. The data were obtained in a study of human T cells and chemical hapten exposure. Time point denoted: pre-sensitization, week 0. The sample's treatment: therapeutic diphenylcyclopropenone sensitization with weekly scalp DPC. Every donor had alopecia and was 18 to 70 years old; all were suitable for DPC. General study points: PT1 expanded TCR counts and patch test score correlated positively.

The V and J ends lost 5 bases and 5 bases respectively, with 13 bases between them. The CDR3 extends over 14 amino acids. One entry per CDR3 protein, called by TCRdb with MiXCR from the RACE reads. The table shows about 93,000 distinct CDR3 sequences, with 7.5% to 9.5% occurring only once. The chain carries TRBV12-3 or TRBV12-4 and TRBJ1-5, with D perhaps TRBD1 (6 bases). This clonotype was obtained from a man aged 35-49 years with alopecia areata. Some clones in this sample may be carry-over from other donors' samples. Sequences were derived from whole blood, sampled in connection with sensitization to the hapten diphenylcyclopropenone (DPC). The CDR3 protein is CASSAQGFDQPQHF. CDR3 in DNA: TGTGCCAGCAGTGCCCAGGGGTTCGATCAGCCCCAGCATTTT.